This TCR beta chain was profiled in a study of neurological immune-mediated disorders. Overall study results and limits: Because no CDR3 amino acid sequences were shared across subjects by expanded clones, private repertoires were suggested in all groups.

Time point reported: technical triplicate 2. The study built unsorted libraries from 2 million PBMCs kept at -80 C. Synthesis of cDNA was carried out by template-switch 5'RACE. The reaction used 10-nucleotide random UMIs. Every sequencing run generated in excess of 160 million TCR-beta sequences. These sequences covered 15-18 subjects. TCRdb reprocessed the 5' RACE reads with MiXCR, giving one entry per CDR3 protein. The repertoire holds under 65,000 distinct CDR3 sequences, with less than 25% as singletons. There are many counts of this clonotype. Its antigen is currently unknown. V shed 1 base, J shed 1 base, and the junction held 11 bases outside the gene matches. Germline V CDR1 and CDR2: DFQATT, SNEGSKA (reference sequence). The CDR3 runs 20 residues.

The sequenced material came from PBMCs. This receptor was obtained from a man in his fifties or sixties with HTLV-1-associated myelopathy (HAM/TSP). The chain joins TRBV20-1 to TRBJ2-3, with TRBD2 identical over 16 bases. DNA of the CDR3: TGCAGTGCTAGAGTCAACCCGGGACTAGCGGGAGGGTCGGGCACAGATACGCAGTATTTT. It encodes CSARVNPGLAGGSGTDTQYF.